A selection of T cell receptor beta chains follows, all from one sample in a study of blood T cell repertoires in COVID-19. Repertoires were generated with immunoSEQ multiplex PCR, while TCRdb's copy carries only in-frame clones and drops some. This table holds 270,000 or so clones, about 80% found once. Sequenced material: PBMCs or T cells enriched from blood (not recorded which). These receptors all stem from a man aged 45 to 65 who had recovered from COVID-19. The CDR3 runs from the conserved cysteine through the conserved F or W. The D gene is left open where the match is weak. Clone size is shown for a subset of rows, as once, few, many or a class of expanded clone.

>TRBV11-2|TRBJ1-1|.|.
TGTGCCAGCAGCTTAAGGGGCGCGGGGGGATGGAACACTGAAGCTTTCTTT
CASSLRGAGGWNTEAFF
>TRBV5-8|TRBJ2-1|.|.
TGTGCCAGCTGGACCTCCAGGGACAATGAGCAGTTCTTC
CASWTSRDNEQFF
>TRBV7-2|TRBJ2-1|.|once
TGTGCCAGCAGTCCCCACAGGCTCCTTGAGCAGTTCTTC
CASSPHRLLEQFF
>TRBV19|TRBJ1-5|.|.
TGTGCCAGTAGTAATCAGGGAAACAATCAGCCCCAGCATTTT
CASSNQGNNQPQHF
>TRBV27|TRBJ2-5|.|once
TGTGCCAGCAGTGCCGGGGTGTTGGCAGCCCAAGAGACCCAGTACTTC
CASSAGVLAAQETQYF
>TRBV18|TRBJ2-7|TRBD2|.
TGTGCCAGCTCACCAGCGACTCCGGGACTAGGGACCTACGAGCAGTACTTC
CASSPATPGLGTYEQYF
>TRBV2|TRBJ2-2|TRBD2|.
TGTGCCAGCAGTCTGACGCCCTCCGGGACTAGCGGGAGGGACACCGGGGAGCTGTTTTTT
CASSLTPSGTSGRDTGELFF
>TRBV7-6|TRBJ2-3|TRBD2|.
TGTGCCAGCAGCTTATGGACTAGCGGTTCTAGCACAGATACGCAGTATTTT
CASSLWTSGSSTDTQYF
>TRBV19|TRBJ2-6|TRBD1|.
TGTGCCAGTCATCCAATTCCGGGACAGGTAGTCTCTGGGGCCAACGTCCTGACTTTC
CASHPIPGQVVSGANVLTF
>TRBV10-3|TRBJ1-1|TRBD1|.
TGTGCCATCAGAATTGGGACAGGGAGTCCTGAAGCTTTCTTT
CAIRIGTGSPEAFF
>TRBV6-5|TRBJ1-4|.|.
TGTGCCAGCAGAAACGGGGGGCTTGGTGAAAAACTGTTTTTT
CASRNGGLGEKLFF
>TRBV29-1|TRBJ2-7|TRBD2|.
TGCAGCGTTGAAGGCGGGAGGAGCTCCTACGAGCAGTACTTC
CSVEGGRSSYEQYF
>TRBV5-8|TRBJ2-2|.|.
TGTGCCAGCAGCTTAAGACAGCACACCGGGGAGCTGTTTTTT
CASSLRQHTGELFF
>TRBV21-1|TRBJ2-2|.|.
TGTGCCAGCAGCCGACAGGGGAACACCGGGGAGCTGTTTTTT
CASSRQGNTGELFF
>TRBV30|TRBJ2-5|TRBD2|.
TGTGCCTGGAGTGTACTGTGGACTAGCGGGGGACAAGAGACCCAGTACTTC
CAWSVLWTSGGQETQYF
>TRBV7-9|TRBJ1-2|TRBD1|.
TGTGCCAGCAGCTTCGGACAGGGTGAGGGCTACACCTTC
CASSFGQGEGYTF
>TRBV5-1|TRBJ2-7|TRBD1|.
TGCGCCAGCAGCCAACGACAGGGGGAGTCTCGGGAGCAGTACTTC
CASSQRQGESREQYF
>TRBV7-8|TRBJ1-1|.|.
TGTGCCAGCAACAACCAAATTGCGGTCGGGGGAAAAACTGAAGCTTTCTTT
CASNNQIAVGGKTEAFF
>TRBV24-1|TRBJ2-5|TRBD1|.
TGTGCCACCAGTGAAGGGACAGTCCTCGGGGAGACCCAGTACTTC
CATSEGTVLGETQYF
>TRBV7-6|TRBJ2-1|.|.
TGTGCCAGCAGCCAAAATACAGCTACTGAGCAGTTCTTC
CASSQNTATEQFF
>TRBV5-5|TRBJ2-1|.|.
TGTGCCAGCAGCTTGACAACCGGGACATTGTCCTACAATGAGCAGTTCTTC
CASSLTTGTLSYNEQFF
>TRBV2|TRBJ1-1|TRBD1|.
TGTGCCAGCAGTTACGGGACAGGGGGACGAAGTGAAGCTTTCTTT
CASSYGTGGRSEAFF
>TRBV5-5|TRBJ1-1|.|once
TGTGCCAGCAGCTTGGGGGGAGGCACTGAAGCTTTCTTT
CASSLGGGTEAFF
>TRBV7-8|TRBJ2-3|.|.
TGTGCCAGCAGCTTAGTGTTTGGAGGGAGTGCAGATACGCAGTATTTT
CASSLVFGGSADTQYF
>TRBV27|TRBJ2-7|.|.
TGTGCCAGCAGTTTCCTCAGAGGGAACGAGCAGTACTTC
CASSFLRGNEQYF
>TRBV7-2|TRBJ2-7|TRBD2|.
TGTGCCAGCAGCTTAGCGACTACTAGCGGTACCCTGGACTACGAGCAGTACTTC
CASSLATTSGTLDYEQYF
>TRBV5-1|TRBJ1-2|TRBD1|few
TGCGCCAGCAGCGGGACAGACTATGGCTACACCTTC
CASSGTDYGYTF
>TRBV12-5|TRBJ1-2|TRBD1|.
TGTGCTAGTGGTTCACCCGGGACAGGGAGGTATGGCTACACCTTC
CASGSPGTGRYGYTF
>TRBV28|TRBJ1-1|.|.
TGTGCCAGCAGTTTGCGGACTGAAGCTTTCTTT
CASSLRTEAFF
>TRBV7-3|TRBJ2-3|TRBD2|.
TGTGCCAGCAGCCGAGCGGGGGGGAGCACAGATACGCAGTATTTT
CASSRAGGSTDTQYF
>TRBV10-3|TRBJ2-7|TRBD2|.
TGTGCCATCAGTGAGCTAGCGGAGCAGGACGAGCAGTACTTC
CAISELAEQDEQYF
>TRBV20-1|TRBJ1-4|TRBD1|.
TGCAGTGCTAGTGACAGGGGGCGAGGGGAAAAACTGTTTTTT
CSASDRGRGEKLFF
>TRBV24-1|TRBJ2-2|.|.
TGTGCCACCAGTGATTTGACCCAGGTCACCGGGGAGCTGTTTTTT
CATSDLTQVTGELFF